This T cell receptor (beta chain) was identified in a study of blood T cell repertoires in COVID-19. Study information: Acute and convalescent COVID-19 specimens originated in the United States, Italy and Spain. The cDNA or gDNA used as material had been derived from T cells, B-cell-depleted T cells, or PBMCs.

This clone was seen only a few times. Other DNA sequences in the sample encode the same CDR3. Authors' data handling: Amplification of reference gene primers was used by the study to estimate nucleated cell counts. Produced via immunoSEQ multiplex PCR; TCRdb's table is partial and in-frame only. V, J and clone size are those of that table, while D and trimming were read from the DNA. The sample includes approximately 74,000 clones, approximately 84% of them seen just once. Germline trimming cut 3 bases from V and 5 bases from J; bases unmatched to any gene: 5. This CDR3 spans 15 amino acids. In germline, CDR1 is SGHTA, CDR2 FQGNSA.

V usage is TRBV7-2 and J usage is TRBJ2-2; 8 bases match TRBD2. The sample taken for sequencing was peripheral blood. The receptor's source is a man between 65 and 85 years old with acute or convalescent COVID-19. The CDR3 region has the DNA TGTGCCAGCAGCTTGGCGGGAGGCGGAACCGGGGAGCTGTTTTTT. It codes for CASSLAGGGTGELFF.